Here is one T cell receptor (beta chain) with its context. Distinct nucleotide sequences in the sample also encode this CDR3. The data were obtained in a study of blood T cell repertoires in COVID-19. Trimming removed 2 bases at V and 2 bases at J, with 8 bases between. Germline V gene lookup returns CDR1 SGHTA and CDR2 FQGNSA. This CDR3 spans 14 amino acids. It was during active infection that Seattle patients were enrolled and then longitudinally followed. Authors' analysis steps: Nucleated cell counts were estimated from reference gene primer amplification. TCRdb's table, derived via immunoSEQ multiplex PCR, lists solely in-frame clones and lacks some. For V, J and clone size, that table is used; D and trimming come from the DNA. The table includes some 300,000 clones, around 89% detected once.

The J gene is TRBJ2-3, the V gene TRBV7-2; D gene uncertain. The TCR was taken from a woman in her thirties or forties with COVID-19, enrolled during active disease. Sequenced sample: peripheral blood. The CDR3 protein is CASSLLGPTDTQYF. Written as DNA, the CDR3 is TGTGCCAGCAGCTTACTGGGCCCCACAGATACGCAGTATTTT.